This T cell receptor beta chain was observed in a study of blood T cells in healthy people across ages. V dropped 2 bases and J dropped 3 bases, with 20 bases sitting between them. CDR1 is KGHSH, CDR2 LQKENI, per germline. The CDR3 length is 17 residues. Together with a sample-barcoded 5' primer, a J-beta primer mix was included in a second PCR lasting 7 to 11 cycles. One entry per CDR3 protein, called by TCRdb with MiXCR from the 5' RACE reads. The table lists about 630,000 distinct CDR3 sequences, around a fifth of them singletons, with around 3.4% in the top ten. Peripheral blood was drawn, ten milliliters per donor. Each sample yielded at least 6 micrograms of PBMC total RNA.

The receptor comes from a man aged 65 to 79 in good health. The chain carries TRBV18 and TRBJ2-7, with D possibly matching TRBD1 (5 bases). Sequenced material: blood. The CDR3 protein is CASSPGVGRERVYEQYF. The CDR3 coding sequence is TGTGCCAGCTCACCAGGGGTCGGCAGGGAAAGGGTCTACGAGCAGTACTTC.